Included here is one T cell receptor beta chain sequence, with context. The antigen is unknown. Here immunoSEQ multiplex PCR was the method, and the copy in TCRdb shows in-frame clones only, minus some. This table holds roughly 200,000 clones, roughly 77% found once. The sample is drawn from a study of cytotoxic CD8 clonotypes in ibrutinib-treated CLL. Study findings and constraints: At the start, clonality exceeded age-matched healthy donors and followed circulating CD8+ T-cell counts.

This CDR3 spans 15 amino acids. The germline CDR1 and CDR2 sequences are SGHTA and FQGNSA. Trimming left V 2 bases short and J 10 bases short, with 18 bases between. This TCR came from a human donor with chronic lymphocytic leukemia. The source was PBMCs, collected after 12 months of ibrutinib treatment. This chain joins TRBV7-2 and TRBJ2-1; D is possibly TRBD2 (5 bases). CDR3 in DNA: TGTGCCAGCAGCTTACGTGTGGCCGCGAGGGCCGAGCAGTTCTTC. It yields the protein CASSLRVAARAEQFF.